Following are 16 T cell receptor beta chains from one sample sequenced in a study of regulatory T cells in long-lasting Graves disease. The time point here: persistent/refractory GD, antithyroid drugs over 5 years with positive TRAb. PBMC-extracted RNA yielded the TCR library. Libraries of TCR beta came from iRepertoire HTBI primers plus Arm-PCR of CDR3 regions. Each CDR3 protein is one row after TCRdb ran MiXCR on the multiplex PCR reads. This table holds roughly 500,000 distinct CDR3 sequences, around 21% found once. The sequences come from peripheral blood mononuclear cells (PBMCs), collected when the disease was refractory, from a patient treated with antithyroid drugs. The receptors here all came from a female donor with Graves disease.

This clonotype has a single count. A read error may be the cause here, since a much bigger clone is one base away. J is TRBJ1-1 and V is TRBV18; D possibly corresponds to TRBD1 (5 bases). Germline values: CDR1 KGHSH, CDR2 LQKENI. There are 15 residues in the CDR3. The CDR3 DNA is TGTGCCAGCTCACCGGGGCGGGCTTTGAACACTGAAGCTTCCTTT. It specifies CASSPGRALNTEASF.

This clonotype was seen a few times. The chain recombines TRBV4-1 with TRBJ1-6; D ambiguous. V lost 1 base and J lost 9, with 13 bases in between. The CDR3 sequence is 15 residues long. The germline CDR1 and CDR2 sequences are MGHRA and YSYEKL. The CDR3 DNA is TGCGCCAGCAGCCAAGGGCCGACATGGAGTTCACCCCTCCACTTT. Its translation: CASSQGPTWSSPLHF.

V usage is TRBV7-2 and J usage is TRBJ2-6; 7 positions match TRBD2. V lost 1 base and J lost 1; bases outside the gene matches: 1. CDR1 SGHTA and CDR2 FQGNSA come from the germline V gene. This CDR3 has 16 amino acids. CDR3 sequence: CASSLGGGSGANVLTF. CDR3 bases: TGTGCCAGCAGCTTAGGGGGGGGATCTGGGGCCAACGTCCTGACTTTC. Full variable domain (missing parts from reference TRBV7-2 and TRBJ2-6): GAGVSQSPSNKVTEKGKDVELRCDPISGHTALYWYRQSLGQGLEFLIYFQGNSAPDKSGLPSDRFSAERTGGSVSTLTIQRTQQEDSAVYLCASSLGGGSGANVLTFGAGSRLTVL.

The CDR3 region is CAIGAGVAPGELFF. CDR3 in DNA: TGTGCCATAGGAGCGGGAGTAGCCCCCGGGGAGCTGTTTTTT. This chain uses TRBV6-1 with TRBJ2-2; 8 nucleotides agree with TRBD2. Trimming cost V 10 bases and J 6 bases; bases outside gene matches: 10. The CDR3 runs to 14 residues. Germline CDR1 and CDR2: MNHNS and SASEGT.

This clonotype was seen many times. The chain employs TRBV19 and TRBJ1-5, with D uncertain. Trimming removed 4 bases from V and 7 bases from J, with 14 bases in between. CDR1 is LNHDA, CDR2 SQIVND, per germline (reference sequence). The CDR3 is 14 amino acids. The CDR3 DNA sequence: TGTGCCAGTAGTAAGCCATACGGGGAGCAGCCCCAGCATTTT. The encoded protein is CASSKPYGEQPQHF. The full variable domain, completed using reference TRBV19 and TRBJ1-5, is DGGITQSPKYLFRKEGQNVTLSCEQNLNHDAMYWYRQDPGQGLRLIYYSQIVNDFQKGDIAEGYSVSREKKESFPLTVTSAQKNPTAFYLCASSKPYGEQPQHFGDGTRLSIL.

This clonotype turned up a few times. The chain has TRBV29-1 and TRBJ1-3; D is uncertain. Germline V gives CDR1 SQVTM, CDR2 ANQGSEA. The V end lost 0 bases, the J end lost 2 bases, and 14 bases lay between the germline ends. CDR3 length equals 16 residues. The CDR3 nucleotides read TGCAGCGTTGAAGATTGGGCAGGCCTCCCTGGAAACACCATATATTTT. Its translation is CSVEDWAGLPGNTIYF.

This clonotype was picked up a small number of times. The chain joins TRBV30 to TRBJ1-2, with D unclear. Germline CDR1 reads GTSNPN; CDR2 reads SVGIG (reference sequence). The ends were cut back, 8 bases at V and 8 bases at J, with 9 bases in the middle. This CDR3 comprises 9 residues. The CDR3 loop reads CASTPGYTF. The CDR3, as DNA: TGTGCCAGTACACCCGGCTACACCTTC.

The chain links TRBV7-9 to TRBJ2-7; D may be TRBD1 (6 bases). The CDR3 sequence is 12 residues long. Germline lookup yields CDR1 SEHNR and CDR2 FQNEAQ (reference sequence). V was trimmed by 11 bases and J by 0 bases, leaving 11 bases between them. CDR3 DNA sequence: TGTGCCGCTGGACAGTCCTCCTACGAGCAGTACTTC. This encodes CAAGQSSYEQYF.

The chain uses TRBV20-1 and TRBJ2-2, with no clear D. Trimming shortened V by 6 bases and J by 4 bases, and 6 bases separated the two germline ends. The germline V gene encodes CDR1 DFQATT and CDR2 SNEGSKA (reference sequence). The CDR3 loop spans 11 amino acids. In DNA form, the CDR3 reads TGCAGTGCCCTCCGCACCGGGGAGCTGTTTTTT. Amino acid sequence: CSALRTGELFF.

This clonotype was found many times. Relative to the germline gene, one junction end is altered; a read error may explain this. The chain couples TRBV28 to TRBJ1-4; weak D call: TRBD1 (6 bases). Germline V CDR1 and CDR2: MDHEN, SYDVKM. This CDR3 is built from 16 residues. CDR3 loop: CASSPWTVGTKEKLFF. CDR3 DNA sequence: TGTGCCAGCAGCCCTTGGACAGTTGGGACTAAGGAAAAACTGTTTTTT.

The sample holds many counts of this clonotype. As DNA, the CDR3 is TGTGCCAGCGGCCAGTACAGGGACGGAACTGAAGCTTTCTTT. Protein: CASGQYRDGTEAFF. This rearrangement joins TRBV28 to TRBJ1-1; D might be TRBD1 (6 bases). Germline-derived CDR1 and CDR2 are MDHEN and SYDVKM. V lost 8 bases, J lost 5 bases, and 18 bases lay in between. The CDR3 consists of 14 residues. Drawing the rest from reference TRBV28 and TRBJ1-1, the complete variable domain is DVKVTQSSRYLVKRTGEKVFLECVQDMDHENMFWYRQDPGLGLRLIYFSYDVKMKEKGDIPEGYSVSREKKERFSLILESASTNQTSMYLCASGQYRDGTEAFFGQGTRLTVV.

There are a few counts of this clonotype. J is TRBJ1-1 and V is TRBV20-1; D possibly corresponds to TRBD1 (5 bases). CDR3 length equals 14 residues. Germline V gene sequence: CDR1 DFQATT, CDR2 SNEGSKA (reference sequence). V shed 2 bases and J shed 0 bases, with 10 bases lying between them. The CDR3 loop is CSARPGQMNTEAFF. DNA of the CDR3: TGCAGTGCTAGACCCGGACAAATGAACACTGAAGCTTTCTTT.

This clonotype was detected many times. This sequence joins TRBV28 and TRBJ2-7, with D possibly TRBD1 on 6 matching bases. The CDR3 runs 14 residues. CDR1 MDHEN and CDR2 SYDVKM come from the germline V gene. The V gene lost 3 bases and the J gene lost 1 base, with 10 bases spanning the gap. CDR3 region: CASSFVDRSYEQYF. CDR3 DNA: TGTGCCAGCAGTTTCGTCGACAGGTCCTACGAGCAGTACTTC.

The chain joins TRBV19 to TRBJ2-7; D perhaps matches TRBD1 (5 bases). The CDR3 totals 14 residues. Trimming removed 6 bases from V and 3 bases from J, with 15 bases in between. CDR1 and CDR2 (germline): LNHDA, SQIVND (reference sequence). CDR3 sequence (DNA): TGTGCCAGTAGCCCAAGGACAAATTACTACGAGCAGTACTTC. As protein: CASSPRTNYYEQYF.

This clonotype was found many times. The rearrangement uses TRBV6-2 or TRBV6-3 and TRBJ1-1, with a weak D call TRBD1 (5 bases). V was shortened by 6 bases and J by 11 bases, with 16 bases between the two germline ends. CDR3 length: 12 amino acids. Looked up from germline, CDR1 is MNHEY and CDR2 is SVGEGT. CDR3 nucleotides: TGTGCCAGCAGACACGACCCAGGGTGGGCTTTCTTT. Translation: CASRHDPGWAFF.

This clonotype occurred many times. V and J are TRBV12-3 or TRBV12-4 and TRBJ1-6; D is unresolved. The CDR3 consists of 12 residues. V gave up 3 bases and J gave up 14 bases, with 11 bases separating them. CDR3 sequence (DNA): TGTGCCAGCAGTTTTCCATCTGGCGCCCTCCACTTT. Translated: CASSFPSGALHF.